These 18 T cell receptor beta chains share one sample of origin, sequenced in a study of OX40 agonist ivuxolimab in advanced cancers. Profiled with immunoSEQ multiplex PCR; TCRdb holds only in-frame clones, not every one. The sample holds roughly 67,000 clones; 70% to 90% are singletons and the top ten take roughly 5%. Sequencing was performed on CD4+ or CD8+ T cells sorted from blood, taken in a trial of the OX40 agonist ivuxolimab. The receptor source for this set is an adult with an advanced solid tumor such as melanoma, head and neck, liver or kidney cancer.

The V gene is TRBV7-2, the J gene TRBJ1-1, with 9 positions matching TRBD1. V lost 4 bases to trimming and J lost 3 bases; unmatched junction nucleotides: 3. Germline CDR1 reads SGHTA; CDR2 reads FQGNSA. The CDR3 totals 14 residues. For the CDR3, the DNA is TGTGCCAGCAGCTCTCGGACAGGGGACACTGAAGCTTTCTTT. It yields the protein CASSSRTGDTEAFF.

The genes are TRBV18 and TRBJ1-4, with unresolved D. V was clipped by 2 bases and J by 6 bases, with 10 bases between them. The CDR3 spans 14 residues. The germline CDR1 and CDR2 sequences are KGHSH and LQKENI. DNA for the CDR3: TGTGCCAGCTCACCAGGGGAGGGATATGAAAAACTGTTTTTT. Translation gives CASSPGEGYEKLFF. Combining the CDR3 with reference TRBV18 and TRBJ1-4 gives the whole variable domain NAGVMQNPRHLVRRRGQEARLRCSPMKGHSHVYWYRQLPEEGLKFMVYLQKENIIDESGMPKERFSAEFPKEGPSILRIQQVVRGDSAAYFCASSPGEGYEKLFFGSGTQLSVL.

The gene calls are TRBV2 and TRBJ2-3; the D gene is possibly TRBD1 (6 bases). The CDR3 runs to 11 residues. Germline V CDR1 and CDR2: SNHLY, FYNNEI. CDR3 amino acids: CPHEGVNTQYF. The CDR3 coding sequence is TGTCCGCACGAGGGGGTGAATACGCAGTATTTT.

This chain joins TRBV2 and TRBJ1-5; 7 nucleotides match TRBD1. This CDR3 contains 13 residues. V shed 9 bases and J 6 bases; nucleotides not matched to a gene: 8. Per the germline V gene, CDR1 is SNHLY and CDR2 is FYNNEI. CDR3 sequence: CASRDRAVQPQHF. CDR3 coding DNA: TGTGCCAGTCGAGACAGGGCAGTTCAGCCCCAGCATTTT.

The chain recombines TRBV11-2 with TRBJ1-2, with D possibly TRBD1 on 5 matching bases. The CDR3 spans 16 residues. The V end lost 5 bases, the J end lost 2 bases, and 18 bases lay between the germline ends. CDR1 is SGHAT and CDR2 is FQNNGV in the germline V gene. The CDR3 loop is CASSKGRKEENYGYTF. The CDR3 coding sequence is TGTGCCAGCAGCAAGGGACGGAAAGAGGAAAACTATGGCTACACCTTC.

This clone was detected only once. The genes are TRBV9 and TRBJ2-7, with D possibly being TRBD2 (5 bases). This CDR3 has 14 residues. Trimming shortened V by 0 bases and J by 1 base, and 8 bases separated the two germline ends. Germline V gene data show CDR1 as SGDLS and CDR2 as YYNGEE. The CDR3 loop reads CASSVGRGSYEQYF. The CDR3 region has the DNA TGTGCCAGCAGCGTAGGCCGCGGGTCCTACGAGCAGTACTTC.

The CDR3 bases are TGTGCCAGCTCGCCTTCTCCGGGGGTCACTGAAGCTTTCTTT. Translating gives CASSPSPGVTEAFF. V and J are TRBV18 and TRBJ1-1; D possibly corresponds to TRBD1 (5 bases). Germline V gene lookup returns CDR1 KGHSH and CDR2 LQKENI. CDR3 length: 14 amino acids. Trimming cost V 6 bases and J 4 bases, with 15 bases left between them.

The chain recombines TRBV7-9 with TRBJ2-1; 11 bases fit TRBD2. This CDR3 is 15 amino acids long. Per the germline V gene, CDR1 is SEHNR and CDR2 is FQNEAQ (reference sequence). The ends lost 3 bases at V and 5 bases at J; junction bases unmatched: 3. In DNA form, the CDR3 reads TGTGCCAGCAGCTTCCTAGCGGGGGGAGACAATGAGCAGTTCTTC. Amino acids: CASSFLAGGDNEQFF.

The V call is TRBV30, the J call TRBJ1-3, with D uncertain. The CDR3 is 11 residues long. The V and J ends lost 4 bases and 2 bases respectively, with 3 bases between them. Looked up from germline, CDR1 is GTSNPN and CDR2 is SVGIG (reference sequence). CDR3 sequence reads: CAWTAGNTIYF. CDR3 DNA sequence: TGTGCCTGGACCGCTGGAAACACCATATATTTT.

This chain's CDR3 is CASSLTGQGENTIYF. The CDR3 coding sequence is TGTGCCAGCAGCCTTACAGGACAGGGAGAAAACACCATATATTTT. V gene TRBV13 combines with J gene TRBJ1-3; 8 positions match TRBD1. The CDR3 is made up of 15 amino acids. CDR1 and CDR2 from the germline V gene are PRHDT and FYEKMQ (reference sequence). J was trimmed by 6 bases and V by 5 bases; bases with no gene match: 9.

The CDR3 sequence: CASSQGGSGRENEQFF. For the CDR3, the DNA is TGTGCCAGCAGCCAAGGGGGTAGCGGGAGGGAGAATGAGCAGTTCTTC. The chain uses TRBV4-2 and TRBJ2-1; 11 bases map to TRBD2. CDR1 and CDR2 from the germline V gene are LGHNA and YNFKEQ. The CDR3 totals 16 residues. The junction had 6 bases not matched to a gene; V was cut back by 1 base and J by 7 bases.

The chain links TRBV27 to TRBJ1-3; D unresolved. CDR1 is MNHEY and CDR2 is SMNVEV in the germline V gene (reference sequence). V shed 5 bases and J shed 3 bases, with 8 bases lying between them. This CDR3 is 13 amino acids long. CDR3 in amino acids: CASSTRFGNTIYF. The CDR3 DNA is TGTGCCAGCAGTACCCGGTTTGGAAACACCATATATTTT.

The genes are TRBV10-3 and TRBJ1-1, with 7 bases lining up with TRBD1. CDR1 is ENHRY and CDR2 is SYGVKD in the germline V gene. This CDR3 is 17 amino acids long. After removal of 0 bases from V and 7 bases from J, the junction contained 14 bases not matched to a gene. The CDR3 is CAISESGRGQRGGEAFF. Here the CDR3 DNA reads TGTGCCATCAGTGAGTCGGGCCGGGGACAGAGAGGAGGTGAAGCTTTCTTT.

The rearrangement links TRBV5-1 to TRBJ2-7; TRBD2 aligns across 8 bases. Losses at the gene ends were 0 bases for V and 2 bases for J; bases not matched to a gene: 7. The CDR3 sequence is 16 residues long. Germline V gives CDR1 SGHRS, CDR2 YFSETQ. The CDR3 bases are TGCGCCAGCAGCTTGGCCGGTACTAGCGGTCCCTACGAGCAGTACTTC. Protein: CASSLAGTSGPYEQYF.

A single count supports this clone. The V and J genes are TRBV28 and TRBJ2-2; 7 nucleotides align to TRBD1. There are 17 residues in the CDR3. Trimming removed 5 bases from V and 0 bases from J; junction bases left unmatched: 9. From germline, CDR1 is MDHEN and CDR2 SYDVKM. CDR3 in amino acids: CASSEPGQPANTGELFF. The DNA for the CDR3 is TGTGCCAGCAGTGAACCGGGACAGCCCGCGAACACCGGGGAGCTGTTTTTT.

This clone was recorded once. The chain recombines TRBV6-6 with TRBJ1-5; D perhaps matches TRBD1 (5 bases). V lost 4 bases and J lost 3, with 10 bases in between. From germline, CDR1 is MNHNY and CDR2 SVGAGI (reference sequence). The CDR3 consists of 14 residues. CDR3 loop: CASSSQGANQPQHF. CDR3 nucleotides: TGTGCCAGCAGTTCCCAGGGAGCCAATCAGCCCCAGCATTTT.

J is TRBJ2-7 and V is TRBV30; possibly TRBD1 or TRBD2 for D (5 bases each). Looked up from germline, CDR1 is GTSNPN and CDR2 is SVGIG (reference sequence). This CDR3 is built from 14 residues. Deletions cut 0 bases from V and 2 bases from J, with 11 bases between. CDR3 nucleotide sequence: TGTGCCTGGAGTGTCACGGGGCCTGCCTACGAGCAGTACTTC. Amino acid sequence: CAWSVTGPAYEQYF.

This chain links TRBV7-2 with TRBJ2-5, with D perhaps TRBD2 (5 bases). V was clipped by 5 bases and J by 4 bases, with 11 bases between them. Per germline, CDR1 SGHTA and CDR2 FQGNSA. The CDR3 length is 13 residues. CDR3 residues: CASSPGFAETQYF. The CDR3 DNA reads TGTGCCAGCAGCCCGGGGTTTGCAGAGACCCAGTACTTC.